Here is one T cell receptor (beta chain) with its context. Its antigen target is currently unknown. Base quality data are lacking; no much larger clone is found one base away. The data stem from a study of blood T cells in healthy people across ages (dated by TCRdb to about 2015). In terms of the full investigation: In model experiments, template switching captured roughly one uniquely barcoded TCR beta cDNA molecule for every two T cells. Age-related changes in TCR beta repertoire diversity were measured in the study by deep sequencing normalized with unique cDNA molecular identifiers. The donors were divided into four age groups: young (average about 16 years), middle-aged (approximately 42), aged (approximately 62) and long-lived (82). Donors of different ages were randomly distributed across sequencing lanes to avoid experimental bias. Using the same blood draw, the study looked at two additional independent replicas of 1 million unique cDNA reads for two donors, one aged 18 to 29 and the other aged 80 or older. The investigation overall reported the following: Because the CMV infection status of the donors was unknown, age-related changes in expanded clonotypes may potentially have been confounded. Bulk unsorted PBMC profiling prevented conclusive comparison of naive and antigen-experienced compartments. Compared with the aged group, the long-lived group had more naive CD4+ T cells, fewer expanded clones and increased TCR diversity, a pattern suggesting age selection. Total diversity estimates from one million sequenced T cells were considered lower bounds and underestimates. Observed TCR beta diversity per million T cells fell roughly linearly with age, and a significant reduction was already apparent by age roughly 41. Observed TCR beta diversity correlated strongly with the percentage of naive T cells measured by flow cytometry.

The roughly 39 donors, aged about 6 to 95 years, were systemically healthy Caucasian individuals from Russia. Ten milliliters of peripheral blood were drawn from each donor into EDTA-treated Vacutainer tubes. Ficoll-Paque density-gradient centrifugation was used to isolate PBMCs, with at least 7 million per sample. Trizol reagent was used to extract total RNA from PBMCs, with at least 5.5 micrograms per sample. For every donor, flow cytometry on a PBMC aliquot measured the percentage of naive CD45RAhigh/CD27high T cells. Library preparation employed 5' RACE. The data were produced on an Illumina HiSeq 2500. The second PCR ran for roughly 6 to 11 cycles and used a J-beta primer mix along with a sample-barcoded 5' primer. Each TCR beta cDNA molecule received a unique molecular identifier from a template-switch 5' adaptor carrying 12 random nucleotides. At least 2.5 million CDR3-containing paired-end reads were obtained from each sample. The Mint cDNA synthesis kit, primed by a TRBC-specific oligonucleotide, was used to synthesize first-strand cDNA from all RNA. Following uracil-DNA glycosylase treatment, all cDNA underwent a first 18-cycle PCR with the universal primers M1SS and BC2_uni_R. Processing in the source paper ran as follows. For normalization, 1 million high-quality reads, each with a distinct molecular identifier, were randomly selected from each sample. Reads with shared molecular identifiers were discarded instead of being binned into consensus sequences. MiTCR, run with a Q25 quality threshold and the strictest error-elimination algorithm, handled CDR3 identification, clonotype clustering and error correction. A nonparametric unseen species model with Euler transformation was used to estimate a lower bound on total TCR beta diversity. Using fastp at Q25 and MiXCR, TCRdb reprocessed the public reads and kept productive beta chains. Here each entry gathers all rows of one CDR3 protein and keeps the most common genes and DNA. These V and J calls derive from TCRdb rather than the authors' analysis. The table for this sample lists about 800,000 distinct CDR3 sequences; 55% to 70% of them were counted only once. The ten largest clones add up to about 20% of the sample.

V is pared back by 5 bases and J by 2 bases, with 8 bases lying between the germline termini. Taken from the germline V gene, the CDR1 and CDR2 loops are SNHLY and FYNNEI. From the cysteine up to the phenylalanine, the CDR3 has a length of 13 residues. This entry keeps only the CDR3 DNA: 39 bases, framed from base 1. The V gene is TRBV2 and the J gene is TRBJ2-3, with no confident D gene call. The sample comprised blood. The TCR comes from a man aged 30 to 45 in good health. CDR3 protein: CASSKDSTDTQYF. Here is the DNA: TGTGCCAGCAGTAAAGACTCCACAGATACGCAGTATTTT.